This T cell receptor (beta chain) derives from a study of T cells expressing NK-cell markers. Across the whole study: Repertoire data for TCR beta were derived from sorted T cells (CD3+CD56+NKG2C+, CD3+CD56+NKG2C- and CD3+CD56-NKG2C+).

With the 5' RACE reads reprocessed, TCRdb shows one record per CDR3 protein and no DNA. The table lists some 280,000 distinct CDR3 sequences, with 0.3% to 0.45% in the top ten. The CDR3 runs to 15 residues. The chain recombines TRBV12-3 or TRBV12-4 with TRBJ1-2; TCRdb outputs TRBD1, but without DNA this stays unchecked. Sequenced material: blood T cells: a sorted CD56 or NKG2C T cell subset, CD4+ or CD8+ T cells, or bulk PBMC T cells (not recorded which). The sequence was collected from a man aged 18 to 29 in good health. CDR3 protein: CASNTPGQGFYGYTF.